This T cell receptor (beta chain) originates from a study of blood T cell repertoires in COVID-19. Overall study context: Researchers got acute and convalescent COVID-19 samples from the United States, Italy and Spain. T cells, B-cell-depleted T cells, or PBMCs supplied cDNA or gDNA.

Germline trimming cut 1 base from V and 4 bases from J; bases unmatched to any gene: 11. Germline V lookup: CDR1 SGHTA, CDR2 FQGNSA. The CDR3 consists of 19 residues. Per the original methods: Amplification with reference gene primers provided the estimates of nucleated cell counts. Measured with immunoSEQ multiplex PCR; TCRdb has only the in-frame clones, and not every one. The DNA was the basis for D and trimming; V, J and clone size are from that table. The repertoire includes around 340,000 clones, around 88% of them detected once, and 2.5% to 3% sits in the top ten. This clone was counted a few times.

What was sequenced was peripheral blood. The J gene is TRBJ2-1, the V gene TRBV7-2; 12 bases map to TRBD2. The clonotype was recovered from a man under 40 with active or convalescent COVID-19. Written as DNA, the CDR3 is TGTGCCAGCAGCTTAGAGAGGACAGGGGGACTAGCGGGTTACAATGAGCAGTTCTTC. This encodes CASSLERTGGLAGYNEQFF.